This T cell receptor (beta chain) was recovered during a study of T-cell memory formation after mild COVID-19. Whole-study context: Clusters were largely donor specific.

TCRdb re-derived calls from the 5' RACE reads in MiXCR, one entry per CDR3 protein. The table includes around 320,000 distinct CDR3 sequences, over 11% detected once. The CDR3 runs to 14 residues. Germline assignment: CDR1 SNHLY and CDR2 FYNNEI. Deletions cut 7 bases from V and 3 bases from J, with 15 bases between. The TCR was taken from a man younger than 35 who had mild COVID-19 (a few samples of this study predate the infection). Cell type and time point are not known. The chain recombines TRBV2 with TRBJ1-1, with a tentative D call TRBD1 (5 bases). The sequenced material came from PBMCs or a T cell subset sorted from them (not recorded which). The CDR3 nucleotides read TGTGCCAGCACCCCACGGGGGAGGGACACTGAAGCTTTCTTT. It specifies CASTPRGRDTEAFF.